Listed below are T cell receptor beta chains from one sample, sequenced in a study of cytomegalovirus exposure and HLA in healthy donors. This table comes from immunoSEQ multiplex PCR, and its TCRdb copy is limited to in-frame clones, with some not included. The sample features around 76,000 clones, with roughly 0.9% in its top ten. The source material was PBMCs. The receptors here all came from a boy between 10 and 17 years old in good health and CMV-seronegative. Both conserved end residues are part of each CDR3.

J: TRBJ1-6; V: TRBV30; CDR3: CAWSVLENNSPLHF
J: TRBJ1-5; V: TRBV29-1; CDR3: CSVTVPNGPQHF
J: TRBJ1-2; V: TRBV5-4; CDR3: CASSLLDRVNYGYTF
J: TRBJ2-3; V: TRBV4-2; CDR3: CASSQGLLGGGTDTQYF
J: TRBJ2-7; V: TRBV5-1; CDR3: CASSGRDRGYYEQYF
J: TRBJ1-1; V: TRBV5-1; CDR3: CASSFAGQGANTEAFF
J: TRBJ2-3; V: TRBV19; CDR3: CASSIDRTGSTDTQYF
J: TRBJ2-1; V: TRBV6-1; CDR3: CASVSGDPNEQFF
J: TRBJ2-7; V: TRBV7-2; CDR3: CASSLIGWNSGLAYEQYF
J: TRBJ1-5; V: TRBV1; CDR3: CTSSQDLHIISNQPQHF
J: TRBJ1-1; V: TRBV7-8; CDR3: CASSLQEVNTEAFF
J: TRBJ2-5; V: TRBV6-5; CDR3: CASSYHPLAGTETQYF
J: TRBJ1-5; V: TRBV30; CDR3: CAWTGSGGQPQHF